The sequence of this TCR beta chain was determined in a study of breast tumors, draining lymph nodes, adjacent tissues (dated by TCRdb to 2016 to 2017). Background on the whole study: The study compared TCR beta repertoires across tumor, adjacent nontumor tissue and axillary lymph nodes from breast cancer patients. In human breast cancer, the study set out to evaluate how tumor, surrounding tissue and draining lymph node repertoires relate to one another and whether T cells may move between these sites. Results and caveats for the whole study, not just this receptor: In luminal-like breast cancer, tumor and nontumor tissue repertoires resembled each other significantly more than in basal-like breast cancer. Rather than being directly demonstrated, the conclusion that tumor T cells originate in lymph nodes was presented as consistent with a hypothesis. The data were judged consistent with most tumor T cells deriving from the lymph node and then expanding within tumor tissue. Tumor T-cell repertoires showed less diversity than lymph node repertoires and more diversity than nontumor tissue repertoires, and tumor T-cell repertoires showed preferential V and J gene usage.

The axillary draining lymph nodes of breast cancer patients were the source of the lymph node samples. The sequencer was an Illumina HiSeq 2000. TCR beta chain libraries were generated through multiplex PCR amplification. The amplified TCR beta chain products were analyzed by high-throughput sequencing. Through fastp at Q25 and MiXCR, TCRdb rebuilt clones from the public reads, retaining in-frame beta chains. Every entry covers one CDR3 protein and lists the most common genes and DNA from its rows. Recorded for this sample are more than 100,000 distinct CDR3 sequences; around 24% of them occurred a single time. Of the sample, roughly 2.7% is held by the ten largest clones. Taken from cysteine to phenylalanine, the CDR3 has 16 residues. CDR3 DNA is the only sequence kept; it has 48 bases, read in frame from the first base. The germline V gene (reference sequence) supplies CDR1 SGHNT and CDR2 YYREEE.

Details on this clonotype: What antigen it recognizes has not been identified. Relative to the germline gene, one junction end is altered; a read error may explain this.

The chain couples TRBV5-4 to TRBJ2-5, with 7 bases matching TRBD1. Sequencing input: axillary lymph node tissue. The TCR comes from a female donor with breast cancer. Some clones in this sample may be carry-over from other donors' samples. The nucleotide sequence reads TGTGCTAGCAGCCTCGACAGGGTGGGGAGCCAAAAGACCCAGTACTTC. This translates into CASSLDRVGSQKTQYF.